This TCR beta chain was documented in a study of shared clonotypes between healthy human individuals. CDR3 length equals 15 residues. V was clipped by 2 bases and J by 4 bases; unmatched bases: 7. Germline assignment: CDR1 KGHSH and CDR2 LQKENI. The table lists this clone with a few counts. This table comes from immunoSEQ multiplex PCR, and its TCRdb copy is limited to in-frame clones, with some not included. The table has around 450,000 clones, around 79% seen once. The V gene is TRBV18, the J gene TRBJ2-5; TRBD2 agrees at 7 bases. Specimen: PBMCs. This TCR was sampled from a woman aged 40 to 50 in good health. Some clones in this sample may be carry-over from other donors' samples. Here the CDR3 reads CASSPGVGTTETQYF. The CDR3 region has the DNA TGTGCCAGCTCACCAGGAGTAGGGACTACAGAGACCCAGTACTTC.